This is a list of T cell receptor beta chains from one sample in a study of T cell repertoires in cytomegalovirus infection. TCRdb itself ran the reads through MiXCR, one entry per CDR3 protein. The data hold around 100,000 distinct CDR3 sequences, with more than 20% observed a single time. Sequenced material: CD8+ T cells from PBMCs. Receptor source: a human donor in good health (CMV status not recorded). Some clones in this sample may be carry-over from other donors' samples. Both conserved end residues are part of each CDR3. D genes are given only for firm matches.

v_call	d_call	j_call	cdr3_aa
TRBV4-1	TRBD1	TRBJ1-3	CASSQYRGLIGNTIYF
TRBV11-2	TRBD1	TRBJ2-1	CASSLPGQGVNEQFF
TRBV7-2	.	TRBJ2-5	CASSLLYRKETQYF
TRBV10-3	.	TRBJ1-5	CATRWDTEVSNQPQHF
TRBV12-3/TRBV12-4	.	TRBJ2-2	CASSFVQGSPTGELFF
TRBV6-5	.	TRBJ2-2	CASSSPGSGTNTGELFF
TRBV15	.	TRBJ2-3	CATRPRSTDTQYF
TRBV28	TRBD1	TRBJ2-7	CASRDATGGSYEQYF
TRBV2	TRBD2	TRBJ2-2	CASGQLAGLEELFF
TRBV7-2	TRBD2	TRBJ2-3	CASSLRAGGPSSSDTQYF
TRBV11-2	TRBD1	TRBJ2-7	CASSFDRGSYEQYF
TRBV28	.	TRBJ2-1	CASRKGPVGSNEQFF
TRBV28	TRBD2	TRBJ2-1	CASSLRTSGVNEQFF
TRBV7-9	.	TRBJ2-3	CASSGAEGTDTQYF
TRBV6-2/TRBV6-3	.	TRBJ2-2	CASWVPRWENTGELFF
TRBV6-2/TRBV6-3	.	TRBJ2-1	CASSYFAGAYNEQFF
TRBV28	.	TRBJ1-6	CATVIQGFNSPLHF
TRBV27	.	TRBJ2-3	CASGISKEDTQYF
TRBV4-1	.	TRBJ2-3	CASSQDQGTDTQYF
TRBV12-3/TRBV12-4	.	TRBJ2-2	CASIPAGTNTGELFF
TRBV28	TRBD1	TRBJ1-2	CASSPRDRGGYGYTF
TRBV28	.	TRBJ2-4	CASSPARGRNIQYF
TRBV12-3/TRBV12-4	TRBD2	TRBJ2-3	CASVPGLAGDTQYF